Following are 27 T cell receptor beta chains from one sample sequenced in a study of shared clonotypes between healthy human individuals. Here immunoSEQ multiplex PCR was the method, and the copy in TCRdb shows in-frame clones only, minus some. Among 2 million to 3 million clones listed, 93% were seen once. Source material: naive CD4+ T cells from PBMCs. The subset here: CD45RA+ positively selected. All receptors come from a man aged 18-30 years in good health. Some clones in this sample may be carry-over from other donors' samples.

For this clone: No conserved phenylalanine or tryptophan is present at the end of the CDR3, so a read error is the likely explanation. It is unclear where the CDR3 begins or ends on the DNA, so no DNA is shown, and the CDR3 is as TCRdb lists it. The CDR3 here is CASSTTGATPS. The chain links TRBV2 to TRBJ1-2; TRBD1, as called in the table, went unchecked against the DNA. The CDR3 adds up to 11 amino acids, both ends counted. Per germline, CDR1 SNHLY and CDR2 FYNNEI.

The gene calls are TRBV5-8 and TRBJ2-2; D uncertain. CDR1 is SGHTS and CDR2 is YDEGEE in the germline V gene. The CDR3 loop spans 13 amino acids. V was cut by 0 bases and J by 7 bases, with 7 bases left in between. CDR3 DNA sequence: TGTGCCAGCAGCTTGGGGTTCGGCGGGGAGCTGTTTTTT. Translation gives CASSLGFGGELFF.

This clone was detected once. The CDR3 DNA reads as TGTGCCAGCAGCGTAGGGGTTAGCGGGAGAGGCACAGATACGCAGTATTTT. Translated: CASSVGVSGRGTDTQYF. The rearrangement joins TRBV9 to TRBJ2-3; TRBD2 matches 9 bases. V trimming: 0 bases; J trimming: 1 base; junction bases outside the gene matches: 6. This CDR3 is 17 amino acids long. From germline, CDR1 is SGDLS and CDR2 YYNGEE. Full variable domain (outside the CDR3, taken from reference TRBV9 and TRBJ2-3): DSGVTQTPKHLITATGQRVTLRCSPRSGDLSVYWYQQSLDQGLQFLIQYYNGEERAKGNILERFSAQQFPDLHSELNLSSLELGDSALYFCASSVGVSGRGTDTQYFGPGTRLTVL.

In DNA, the CDR3 is TGCGCCAGCAGCCGGCGGATCGGGGAGGACTCTGGGGCCAACGTCCTGACTTTC. It specifies CASSRRIGEDSGANVLTF. The chain employs TRBV5-1 and TRBJ2-6, with D possibly being TRBD2 (6 bases). CDR1 is SGHRS and CDR2 is YFSETQ in the germline V gene. This CDR3 contains 18 residues. The V and J ends lost 4 bases and 0 bases respectively, with 17 bases between them.

The CDR3 sequence: CASSLVRDGGWSSYNEQFF. In nucleotides, the CDR3 is TGCGCCAGCAGCCTAGTCCGGGACGGAGGATGGAGCTCCTACAATGAGCAGTTCTTC. This chain uses TRBV5-1 with TRBJ2-1; the D gene could be TRBD1 or TRBD2 (5 bases each). V shed 4 bases and J shed 0 bases, with 23 bases lying between them. There are 19 residues in the CDR3. From germline, CDR1 is SGHRS and CDR2 YFSETQ. Variable domain in full (rest from reference TRBV5-1 and TRBJ2-1): KAGVTQTPRYLIKTRGQQVTLSCSPISGHRSVSWYQQTPGQGLQFLFEYFSETQRNKGNFPGRFSGRQFSNSRSEMNVSTLELGDSALYLCASSLVRDGGWSSYNEQFFGPGTRLTVL.

The chain employs TRBV7-9 and TRBJ2-1, with TRBD2 matching over 10 bases. V lost 7 bases and J lost 12; bases outside the gene matches: 15. The CDR3 has 15 residues. Germline lookup yields CDR1 SEHNR and CDR2 FQNEAQ (reference sequence). CDR3 DNA sequence: TGTGCCAGCACCCCTAGCGGGAGTCAACCCAGTGGGCAGTTCTTC. It is translated as CASTPSGSQPSGQFF.

This clone was seen just once. The V call is TRBV27, the J call TRBJ2-5; the match to TRBD1 covers 8 bases. After removal of 5 bases from V and 7 bases from J, the junction contained 12 bases not matched to a gene. Germline V gives CDR1 MNHEY, CDR2 SMNVEV (reference sequence). This CDR3 has 15 residues. The CDR3 DNA sequence: TGTGCCAGCAGTCCGTGGACAGGGAAGGGTCCGACCCAGTACTTC. This translates into CASSPWTGKGPTQYF.

The rearrangement links TRBV30 to TRBJ2-2, with 8 nucleotides matching TRBD2. The CDR3 totals 14 residues. Per the germline V gene, CDR1 is GTSNPN and CDR2 is SVGIG (reference sequence). V lost 3 bases and J lost 3; bases outside the gene matches: 3. Here the CDR3 DNA reads TGTGCCTGGAGAAGCGGGGGTTACACCGGGGAGCTGTTTTTT. This sequence encodes CAWRSGGYTGELFF.

This chain uses TRBV5-1 with TRBJ2-3; weak D call: TRBD2 (6 bases). CDR1 is SGHRS and CDR2 is YFSETQ in the germline V gene. CDR3 length: 15 residues. V was cut by 6 bases and J by 5 bases, with 19 bases left in between. The DNA for the CDR3 is TGCGCCAGCAAGGGAGAAGGAGGGGCGGGAGATACGCAGTATTTT. It is translated as CASKGEGGAGDTQYF.

CDR3 DNA sequence: TGTGCCAGCAGCTTAGCATGGCTAGCGGGTGAGCAGTTCTTC. Translating gives CASSLAWLAGEQFF. This chain uses TRBV7-9 with TRBJ2-1, with 8 bases aligning to TRBD2. Trimming cost V 0 bases and J 9 bases; bases outside gene matches: 4. The germline CDR1 and CDR2 sequences are SEHNR and FQNEAQ (reference sequence). The CDR3 runs to 14 residues.

The gene calls are TRBV28 and TRBJ1-1, with 12 bases aligning to TRBD1. CDR1 MDHEN and CDR2 SYDVKM come from the germline V gene. Germline trimming cut 3 bases from V and 4 bases from J; bases unmatched to any gene: 3. This CDR3 contains 15 residues. The CDR3 DNA reads as TGTGCCAGCAGTTTTGGGACAGGGGGCGCCACTGAAGCTTTCTTT. It encodes CASSFGTGGATEAFF.

The chain couples TRBV5-4 to TRBJ2-1; TRBD2 agrees at 14 bases. The trim removed 4 bases at V and 5 bases at J, leaving 11 bases unmatched. Germline V gene lookup returns CDR1 SGHNT and CDR2 YYREEE (reference sequence). CDR3 length: 18 amino acids. Here the CDR3 reads CASSPSVGTSGGNNEQFF. The CDR3 coding sequence is TGTGCCAGCAGCCCCTCAGTAGGGACTAGCGGGGGTAACAATGAGCAGTTCTTC.

V usage is TRBV7-2 and J usage is TRBJ2-5, with D tentatively TRBD1 (6 bases). The germline V gene encodes CDR1 SGHTA and CDR2 FQGNSA. The CDR3 is 14 residues long. Trimming cost V 5 bases and J 1 base, with 11 bases left between them. The CDR3 sequence is CASSQHRAQETQYF. The CDR3 nucleotides read TGTGCCAGCAGCCAACACAGGGCCCAAGAGACCCAGTACTTC.

The V call is TRBV18, the J call TRBJ2-1; no clear D gene. CDR3 size: 15 residues. Deletions cut 6 bases from V and 2 bases from J, with 14 bases between. Germline assignment: CDR1 KGHSH and CDR2 LQKENI. CDR3 sequence (DNA): TGTGCCAGCTCGGAAGGGTGGTCACCCTACAATGAGCAGTTCTTC. This sequence encodes CASSEGWSPYNEQFF.

With respect to this clone: The same CDR3 arises from other DNA sequences in this sample as well. The chain is built from TRBV2 and TRBJ2-5; no definite D call. The CDR3 extends over 11 amino acids. Germline loops: CDR1 SNHLY, CDR2 FYNNEI. Trimming left V 6 bases short and J 5 bases short, with 7 bases between. This CDR3 reads CASSLGETQYF. Written as DNA, the CDR3 is TGTGCCAGCAGCCTCGGGGAGACCCAGTACTTC.

The chain joins TRBV19 to TRBJ1-4; TRBD1 aligns across 10 bases. V shed 4 bases, J shed 1 base, and the junction held 3 bases outside the gene matches. The CDR3 totals 16 residues. CDR1 LNHDA and CDR2 SQIVND come from the germline V gene (reference sequence). This chain's CDR3 is CASSRQGARTNEKLFF. In DNA, the CDR3 is TGTGCCAGTAGTAGACAGGGGGCACGAACTAATGAAAAACTGTTTTTT. The full variable domain, its missing parts supplied by reference TRBV19 and TRBJ1-4, is DGGITQSPKYLFRKEGQNVTLSCEQNLNHDAMYWYRQDPGQGLRLIYYSQIVNDFQKGDIAEGYSVSREKKESFPLTVTSAQKNPTAFYLCASSRQGARTNEKLFFGSGTQLSVL.

The rearrangement uses TRBV5-1 and TRBJ2-7; the D is unclear. The germline V gene encodes CDR1 SGHRS and CDR2 YFSETQ. Trimming cost V 6 bases and J 0 bases, with 13 bases left between them. The CDR3 is 14 amino acids. CDR3 amino acids: CASTYRVNSYEQYF. In DNA, the CDR3 is TGCGCCAGCACCTACCGGGTCAACTCCTACGAGCAGTACTTC.

The CDR3 is CASSDPGRGIYEQYF. CDR3 DNA sequence: TGCGCCAGCAGTGACCCGGGCAGGGGGATTTACGAGCAGTACTTC. The rearrangement uses TRBV10-1 and TRBJ2-7, with 7 positions matching TRBD1. Trimming took 3 bases from V and 4 from J; bases not matched to a gene: 9. Germline CDR1 and CDR2: WNHNN and SYGVQD (reference sequence). The CDR3 sequence is 15 residues long.

V gene TRBV4-1 combines with J gene TRBJ2-7, with D maybe TRBD1 (6 bases). Trimming stripped 4 bases from V and 2 bases from J, with 9 bases between. This CDR3 has 13 amino acids. CDR1 is MGHRA, CDR2 YSYEKL, per germline. CDR3 sequence (DNA): TGCGCCAGCAGCCTCCGGACAGCCTACGAGCAGTACTTC. It yields the protein CASSLRTAYEQYF.

The gene calls are TRBV27 and TRBJ1-2; TRBD1 aligns across 8 bases. Germline CDR1 is MNHEY and CDR2 is SMNVEV (reference sequence). V lost 5 bases, J lost 2 bases, and 13 bases stayed unmatched. The CDR3 is 17 residues long. The chain's CDR3 is CASSTRQGSLPNYGYTF. In DNA form, the CDR3 reads TGTGCCAGCAGTACCCGACAGGGGTCACTCCCCAACTATGGCTACACCTTC.

The V gene is TRBV4-1, the J gene TRBJ2-2, with D tentatively TRBD2 (6 bases). CDR1 MGHRA and CDR2 YSYEKL come from the germline V gene. The CDR3 is 15 amino acids. V dropped 1 base and J dropped 1 base, with 7 bases sitting between them. The CDR3 coding sequence is TGCGCCAGCAGCCAAGCGCGGGGGAACACCGGGGAGCTGTTTTTT. This translates into CASSQARGNTGELFF.

The gene calls are TRBV28 and TRBJ2-5; the D is unclear. The CDR3 has 14 residues. Trimming pared 5 bases from V and 5 bases from J, leaving 15 bases between. Germline lookup yields CDR1 MDHEN and CDR2 SYDVKM. CDR3 DNA sequence: TGTGCCAGCAGTCCCCCGGGCGGCCGGGAGACCCAGTACTTC. Encoded protein: CASSPPGGRETQYF.

V usage is TRBV5-1 and J usage is TRBJ1-5; TRBD1 matches 7 bases. Per germline, CDR1 SGHRS and CDR2 YFSETQ. Trimming took 4 bases from V and 6 from J; bases not matched to a gene: 7. This CDR3 is 14 amino acids long. CDR3 nucleotide sequence: TGCGCCAGCAGCCCGCAGGGGGACGGTCAGCCCCAGCATTTT. Protein product: CASSPQGDGQPQHF.

The chain couples TRBV7-3 to TRBJ2-3, with 9 positions matching TRBD2. V shed 1 base, J shed 8 bases, and the junction held 13 bases outside the gene matches. CDR3 size: 17 residues. Germline-derived CDR1 and CDR2 are SGHTA and FQGTGA. The CDR3 region is CASSLNAGGPYLGTQYF. CDR3 nucleotide sequence: TGTGCCAGCAGCTTAAACGCGGGAGGGCCGTACTTAGGTACGCAGTATTTT.

A word on this clone: The sample holds other DNA sequences that translate to the same CDR3. The chain uses TRBV6-5 and TRBJ2-3; 8 nucleotides agree with TRBD1. The trim removed 6 bases at V and 1 base at J, leaving 0 bases unmatched. Germline assignment: CDR1 MNHEY and CDR2 SVGAGI. The CDR3 runs to 13 residues. CDR3 coding DNA: TGTGCCAGCAGGACAGGGGGCACAGATACGCAGTATTTT. Protein sequence: CASRTGGTDTQYF.

This clone came up a few times. This sequence joins TRBV30 and TRBJ1-5; TRBD1 might be the D (6 bases). CDR1 GTSNPN and CDR2 SVGIG come from the germline V gene (reference sequence). CDR3 length: 14 amino acids. Trimming removed 2 bases at V and 7 bases at J, with 15 bases between. CDR3 sequence: CAWSMPIGGQPQHF. In nucleotides, the CDR3 is TGTGCCTGGAGTATGCCAATCGGGGGCCAGCCCCAGCATTTT.

This clone was detected only a few times. V and J are TRBV15 and TRBJ1-2; unclear D gene. CDR1 and CDR2 (germline): LNHNV, YYDKDF (reference sequence). V shed 2 bases and J shed 7 bases, with 17 bases lying between them. The length of the CDR3 is 15 residues. The CDR3: CATSRLTTDPFGYTF. The CDR3 DNA reads as TGTGCCACCAGCAGATTGACCACAGACCCCTTTGGCTACACCTTC.